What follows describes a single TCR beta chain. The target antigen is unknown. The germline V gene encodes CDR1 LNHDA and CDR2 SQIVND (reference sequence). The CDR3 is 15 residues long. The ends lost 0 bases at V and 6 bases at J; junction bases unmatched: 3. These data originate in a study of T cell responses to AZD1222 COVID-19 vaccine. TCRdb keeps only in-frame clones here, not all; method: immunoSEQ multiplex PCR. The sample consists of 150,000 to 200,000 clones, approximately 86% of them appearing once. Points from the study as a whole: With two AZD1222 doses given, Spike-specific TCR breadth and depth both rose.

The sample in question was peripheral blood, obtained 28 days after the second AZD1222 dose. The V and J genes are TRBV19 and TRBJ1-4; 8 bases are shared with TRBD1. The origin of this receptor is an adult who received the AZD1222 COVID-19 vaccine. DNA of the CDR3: TGTGCCAGTAGTATAGACTCAGGGGGCCATGAAAAACTGTTTTTT. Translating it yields CASSIDSGGHEKLFF.